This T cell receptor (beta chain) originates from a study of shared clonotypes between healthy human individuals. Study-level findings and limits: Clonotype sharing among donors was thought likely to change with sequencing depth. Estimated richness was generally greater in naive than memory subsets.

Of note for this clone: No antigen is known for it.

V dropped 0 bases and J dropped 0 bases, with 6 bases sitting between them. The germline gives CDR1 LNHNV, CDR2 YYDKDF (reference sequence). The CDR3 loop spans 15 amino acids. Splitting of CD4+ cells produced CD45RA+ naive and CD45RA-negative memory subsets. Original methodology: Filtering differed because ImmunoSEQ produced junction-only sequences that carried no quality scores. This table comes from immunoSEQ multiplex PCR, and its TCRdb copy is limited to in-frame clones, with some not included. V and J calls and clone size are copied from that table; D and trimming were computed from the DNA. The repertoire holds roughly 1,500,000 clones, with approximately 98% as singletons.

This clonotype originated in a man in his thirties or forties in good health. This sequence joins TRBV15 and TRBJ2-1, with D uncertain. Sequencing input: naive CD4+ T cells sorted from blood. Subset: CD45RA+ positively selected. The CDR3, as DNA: TGTGCCACCAGCAGAGAAGTCAGCTCCTACAATGAGCAGTTCTTC. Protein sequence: CATSREVSSYNEQFF.